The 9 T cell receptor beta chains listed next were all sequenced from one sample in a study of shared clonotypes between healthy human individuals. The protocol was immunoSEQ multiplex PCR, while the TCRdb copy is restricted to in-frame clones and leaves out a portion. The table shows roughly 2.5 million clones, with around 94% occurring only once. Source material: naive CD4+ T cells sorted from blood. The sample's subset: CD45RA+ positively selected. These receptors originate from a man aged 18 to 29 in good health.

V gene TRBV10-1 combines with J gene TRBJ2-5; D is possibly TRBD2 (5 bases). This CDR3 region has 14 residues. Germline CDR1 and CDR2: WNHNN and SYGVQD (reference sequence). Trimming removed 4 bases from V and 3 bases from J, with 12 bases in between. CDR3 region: CASSGVVGEETQYF. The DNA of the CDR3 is TGCGCCAGCAGTGGAGTTGTCGGGGAAGAGACCCAGTACTTC.

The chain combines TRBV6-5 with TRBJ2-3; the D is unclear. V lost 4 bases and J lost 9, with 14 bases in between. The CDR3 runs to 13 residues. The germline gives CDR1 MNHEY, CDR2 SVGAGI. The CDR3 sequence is CASSFPGSSTQYF. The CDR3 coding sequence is TGTGCCAGCAGTTTCCCCGGGTCTTCCACGCAGTATTTT.

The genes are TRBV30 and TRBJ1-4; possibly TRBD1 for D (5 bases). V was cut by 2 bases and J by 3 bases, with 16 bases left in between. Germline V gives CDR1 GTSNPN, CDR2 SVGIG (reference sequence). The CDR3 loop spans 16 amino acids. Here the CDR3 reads CAWSLPMGVANEKLFF. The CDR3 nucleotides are TGTGCCTGGAGTCTCCCCATGGGGGTAGCTAATGAAAAACTGTTTTTT.

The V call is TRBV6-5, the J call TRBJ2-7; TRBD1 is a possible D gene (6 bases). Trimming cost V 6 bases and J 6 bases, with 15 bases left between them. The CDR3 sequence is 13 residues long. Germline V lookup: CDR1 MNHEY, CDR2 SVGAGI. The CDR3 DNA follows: TGTGCCAGCAGACTCAGGGGAACACGCGAGCAGTACTTC. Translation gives CASRLRGTREQYF.

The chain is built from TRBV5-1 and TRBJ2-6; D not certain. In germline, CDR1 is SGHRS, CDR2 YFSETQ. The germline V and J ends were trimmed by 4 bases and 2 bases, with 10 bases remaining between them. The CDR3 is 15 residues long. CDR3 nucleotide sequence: TGCGCCAGCAGCGTGGGGTCAGCTGGGGCCAACGTCCTGACTTTC. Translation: CASSVGSAGANVLTF.

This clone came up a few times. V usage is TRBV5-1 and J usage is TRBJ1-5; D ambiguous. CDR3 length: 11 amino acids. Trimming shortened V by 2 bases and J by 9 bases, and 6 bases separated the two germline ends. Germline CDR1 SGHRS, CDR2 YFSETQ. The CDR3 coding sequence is TGCGCCAGCAGCTTAGACGCGCCCCAGCATTTT. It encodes CASSLDAPQHF.

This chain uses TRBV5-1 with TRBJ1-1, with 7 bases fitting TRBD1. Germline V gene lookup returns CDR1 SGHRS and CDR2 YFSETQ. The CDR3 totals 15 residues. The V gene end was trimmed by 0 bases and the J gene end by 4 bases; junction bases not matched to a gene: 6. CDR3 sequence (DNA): TGCGCCAGCAGCTTGGAAGGCCAGGGGGTCACTGAAGCTTTCTTT. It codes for CASSLEGQGVTEAFF.

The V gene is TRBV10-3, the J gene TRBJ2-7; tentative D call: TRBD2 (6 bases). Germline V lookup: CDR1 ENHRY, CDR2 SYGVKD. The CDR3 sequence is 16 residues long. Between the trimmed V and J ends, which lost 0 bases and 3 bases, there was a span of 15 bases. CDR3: CAISESGTGAIYEQYF. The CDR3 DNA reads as TGTGCCATCAGTGAGTCCGGAACGGGAGCGATCTACGAGCAGTACTTC.

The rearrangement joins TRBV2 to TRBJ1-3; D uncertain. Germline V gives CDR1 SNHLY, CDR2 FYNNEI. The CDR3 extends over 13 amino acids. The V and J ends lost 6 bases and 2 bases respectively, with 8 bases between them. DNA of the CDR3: TGTGCCAGCAGGGGAGGCCCTGGAAACACCATATATTTT. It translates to CASRGGPGNTIYF.